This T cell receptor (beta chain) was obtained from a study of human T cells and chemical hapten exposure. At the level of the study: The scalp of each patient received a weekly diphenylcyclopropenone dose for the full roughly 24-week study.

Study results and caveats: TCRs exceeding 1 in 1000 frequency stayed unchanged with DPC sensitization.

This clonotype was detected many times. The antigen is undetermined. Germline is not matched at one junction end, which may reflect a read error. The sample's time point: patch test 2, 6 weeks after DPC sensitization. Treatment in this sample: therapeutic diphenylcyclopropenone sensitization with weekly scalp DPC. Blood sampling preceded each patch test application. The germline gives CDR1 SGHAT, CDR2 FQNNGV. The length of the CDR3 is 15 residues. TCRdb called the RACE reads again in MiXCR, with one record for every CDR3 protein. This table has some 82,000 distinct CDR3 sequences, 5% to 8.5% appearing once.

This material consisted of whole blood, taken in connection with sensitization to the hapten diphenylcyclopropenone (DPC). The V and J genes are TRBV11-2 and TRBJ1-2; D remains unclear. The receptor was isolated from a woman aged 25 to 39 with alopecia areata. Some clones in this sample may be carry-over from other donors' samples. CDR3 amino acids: CASSIDGPVGYGYTF. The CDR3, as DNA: TGTGCCAGCAGCATAGATGGACCCGTCGGCTATGGCTACACCTTC.